The rows below give T cell receptor beta chains drawn from one sample of a study of CD8+CD57+ T cells in acquired aplastic anemia. A single record per CDR3 protein comes from TCRdb applying MiXCR to the reads. The data show 160,000 or so distinct CDR3 sequences, with more than 40% seen just once and 30% to 40% held by the top ten. Sequencing was done on a sample of sorted CD4+, CD8+, or CD8+CD57+ T cells (not recorded which) from PBMCs. The receptors shown here come from a human donor with aplastic anemia. CDR3s include the opening cysteine and the closing phenylalanine or tryptophan. The order of the fields is D gene, V gene, J gene, clone size, CDR3 DNA, CDR3 protein. A D gene is named only where the DNA matches it firmly. A row's size may be missing; if present it is once, few, many or a size class.

TRBD1	TRBV19	TRBJ1-4	-	TGTGCCAGTAGTAGGCCCGGACAGGGGGCGGAAAAACTGTTTTTT	CASSRPGQGAEKLFF
-	TRBV6-5	TRBJ2-7	-	TGTGCCAGCAGTTACTCCGACAGGGACTTGGACGAGCAGTACTTC	CASSYSDRDLDEQYF
-	TRBV19	TRBJ1-1	many	TGTGCCAGTAGTCCGAGTGTGGAGCACACTGAAGCTTTCTTT	CASSPSVEHTEAFF
-	TRBV29-1	TRBJ2-7	-	TGCAGCGGGATCTGGACTTCCCTGCAGTACTTC	CSGIWTSLQYF
-	TRBV7-3	TRBJ2-1	-	TGTGCCAGCAGCTTATCGTCAGGTGTGGTATCCAATGAGCAGTTCTTC	CASSLSSGVVSNEQFF
TRBD1	TRBV2	TRBJ2-3	-	TGTGCCAGCACCCAGGGGGCGCTCACAGATACGCAGTATTTT	CASTQGALTDTQYF
-	TRBV19	TRBJ1-5	-	TGTGCCAGTAGTATGGGGAGCCCTATGGGCAATCAGCCCCAGCATTTT	CASSMGSPMGNQPQHF
-	TRBV10-3	TRBJ2-3	-	TGTGCCATCAGTGAGTCTGGAATCTATAGCACAGGTACGCAGTATTTT	CAISESGIYSTGTQYF
-	TRBV30	TRBJ1-1	-	TGTGCCTGGAGGGGGGAAAGTGAAGCTTTCTTT	CAWRGESEAFF
-	TRBV12-3/TRBV12-4	TRBJ1-2	many	TGTGCCAGCAGTTCGCAGGGTGGAGGCTACACCTTC	CASSSQGGGYTF
TRBD1	TRBV5-1	TRBJ1-2	many	TGCGCCAGCAGCGGAACAGGGGGGCCCTCCGGCTACACCTTC	CASSGTGGPSGYTF
TRBD1	TRBV7-8	TRBJ2-2	-	TGTGCCAGCAGCTTAGCTTCCGGGACAGGGCGCACCGGGGAGCTGTTTTTT	CASSLASGTGRTGELFF
TRBD1	TRBV7-1	TRBJ1-2	-	TGTGCCAGCAGCTCTGGGGCAGGGGGCTTCCAGGGGGTCACCTTC	CASSSGAGGFQGVTF
-	TRBV10-3	TRBJ2-7	-	TGTGCCATCAGTGGACAGTTATACGAGCAGTACTTC	CAISGQLYEQYF
-	TRBV11-2	TRBJ2-3	many	TGTGCCAGCAGCTTTAGCAGGGCGTTAAGCACAGATACGCAGTATTTT	CASSFSRALSTDTQYF
-	TRBV29-1	TRBJ2-3	many	TGCAGCGTTGAAGGGGCAGGGCTCCACGGGCCGTATTTT	CSVEGAGLHGPYF
-	TRBV12-3/TRBV12-4	TRBJ2-7	-	TGTGCCAGCAGTTTACAGGGACCACTAAACGAGCAGTACTTC	CASSLQGPLNEQYF
TRBD2	TRBV5-1	TRBJ2-3	-	TGCGCCAGCAGCGCCCGGGGAGCGGGAGTCATCACAGATACGCAGTATTTT	CASSARGAGVITDTQYF
TRBD1	TRBV5-5	TRBJ1-2	many	TGTGCCAGCAGCTGGGACAGGGGGCAAAACTATGGCTACACCTTC	CASSWDRGQNYGYTF
TRBD2	TRBV20-1	TRBJ2-7	-	TGCAGTGCTAGAAGGGAGGGGCCCCACGAGCAGTACTTC	CSARREGPHEQYF
-	TRBV24-1	TRBJ2-3	few	TGTGCCACCAGTGATTTTACCAGCACAGATACGCAGTATTTT	CATSDFTSTDTQYF
TRBD2	TRBV24-1	TRBJ2-3	-	TGTGCCACCAGTGACGCGACTAGCGCAGATACGCAGTATTTT	CATSDATSADTQYF
TRBD1	TRBV2	TRBJ1-6	few	TGTGCCAGCAGACCCGGGACAGGGGATAATAATTCGCCCCTCCACTTT	CASRPGTGDNNSPLHF
TRBD1	TRBV10-3	TRBJ2-2	few	TGTGCCATCAGTGGGGACAGGGACACCGGGGAGCTGTTTTTT	CAISGDRDTGELFF
TRBD1	TRBV29-1	TRBJ2-3	many	TGCAGCGTTGATGAAGGGGGCGCATCAGATACGCAGTATTTT	CSVDEGGASDTQYF
TRBD1	TRBV25-1	TRBJ2-7	-	TGCGCCAGCAGCCAAGCCGGGACAGCTACCTACGAGCAGTACTTC	CASSQAGTATYEQYF
TRBD1	TRBV15	TRBJ1-6	-	TGTGCCACCAGCAGAGAGGGGCCGGGACAGCGGTATTCACCCCTCCACTTT	CATSREGPGQRYSPLHF
-	TRBV30	TRBJ1-6	few	TGTGCCTGGAGTATGTGGGACGTCGATAATTCACCCCTCCACTTT	CAWSMWDVDNSPLHF
-	TRBV24-1	TRBJ2-2	-	TGTGCCACCAGTGAGGCCGGGGTAACCAGTCGAACCGGGGAGCTGTTTTTT	CATSEAGVTSRTGELFF
TRBD2	TRBV6-4	TRBJ2-7	many	TGTGCCAGCAGTGTAAGGGCTAGCGGCTCCTACGAGCAGTACTTC	CASSVRASGSYEQYF
-	TRBV7-9	TRBJ1-4	many	TGTGCCAGCAGCCCAATTGCGTTCCCTTACTTGACTATGTTT	CASSPIAFPYLTMF
TRBD1	TRBV15	TRBJ1-6	few	TGTGCCACCAGCGGGGGACAGGAGTATTCACCCCTCCACTTT	CATSGGQEYSPLHF
TRBD2	TRBV12-5	TRBJ2-1	few	TGTGCTAGTGGTACTAGCGCCTCCTACAATGAGCAGCTCTTC	CASGTSASYNEQLF
-	TRBV6-5	TRBJ1-3	-	TGTGCCAGCAGTTATACAACAGGTGAATGCTCTGGAAACACCATATATTTT	CASSYTTGECSGNTIYF
TRBD1	TRBV2	TRBJ1-3	many	TGTGCCACCACGGACAGGCCCTACGATCTCTCTGGAAACACCATATATTTT	CATTDRPYDLSGNTIYF
-	TRBV4-1	TRBJ1-2	-	TGCGCCAGCAGCCCGCCTGTGAGGGCAGACCAGTACTACACCTTC	CASSPPVRADQYYTF
-	TRBV2	TRBJ1-2	once	TGTGCCAGCAGTGAAGGGACGGTCAATGGCTACACCTTC	CASSEGTVNGYTF
-	TRBV2	TRBJ1-6	-	TGTGCCAGCGGGCCGGAATTCTCACCCCTCCACTTT	CASGPEFSPLHF
-	TRBV3-1	TRBJ2-1	many	TGTGCCAGCAGCCATCTTAGTGAGCAGTTCTTC	CASSHLSEQFF
-	TRBV11-2	TRBJ1-1	-	TGTGCCAGCAGCATTTCAATAAGTTGGACAGAGAACACTGAAGCTTTCTTT	CASSISISWTENTEAFF
TRBD1	TRBV19	TRBJ1-6	-	TGTGCCAGTAGTTCGGGACAGGTTTTCTCACCCCTCCACTTT	CASSSGQVFSPLHF
TRBD2	TRBV15	TRBJ2-1	-	TGTGCCACCAGCAGAGATACGGGGGGGTCCCATGAGCAGTTCTTC	CATSRDTGGSHEQFF
TRBD1	TRBV11-2	TRBJ1-2	-	TGTGCCAGCAGCCCCGGGGGACAGAAGTATGGCTACACCTTC	CASSPGGQKYGYTF
-	TRBV29-1	TRBJ2-3	many	TGCAGCGTGGAGACAGGATTGTCCACAGATACGCAGTATTTT	CSVETGLSTDTQYF
-	TRBV7-8	TRBJ1-1	-	TGTGCCAGCGCAAGAACAAGCGAAGCTTTCTTT	CASARTSEAFF
-	TRBV2	TRBJ1-6	few	TGTGCCAGCAGTAGGGGCAGGGGTGGGAATTCACCCCTCCACTTT	CASSRGRGGNSPLHF
-	TRBV2	TRBJ2-7	-	TGTGCCAGCAGGCGCCAGGGCCCCGAGCAGTACTTC	CASRRQGPEQYF
TRBD1	TRBV7-9	TRBJ1-2	once	TGTGCCAGCCAGGGGGCGCGGGATGGCTACACCTTC	CASQGARDGYTF
TRBD1	TRBV10-3	TRBJ2-7	-	TGTGCCATCAGCGCACAGGGGGCAATCGACTCGTACGAGCAGTACTTC	CAISAQGAIDSYEQYF
TRBD2	TRBV20-1	TRBJ2-3	-	TGCAGTGCTAGACTAGCGGGAGTTCTTAGCACAGATACGCAGTATTTT	CSARLAGVLSTDTQYF
TRBD2	TRBV12-3/TRBV12-4	TRBJ2-3	-	TGTGCCAGCACCTCCGGGACTAGCGGGATCACAGATACGCAGTATTTT	CASTSGTSGITDTQYF
TRBD2	TRBV15	TRBJ2-2	-	TGTGCCACCAGCACCCTTTGGACTAGCGGGGGCACCGGGGAGCTGTTTTTT	CATSTLWTSGGTGELFF
TRBD1	TRBV5-4	TRBJ1-1	many	TGTGCCAGCAGCGCCGTGGACAGGGCGAACACTGAAGCTTTCTTT	CASSAVDRANTEAFF
-	TRBV5-6	TRBJ2-5	many	TGTGCCAGCAGCTTGGTGGTTGAAGAAGAGACCCAGTACTTC	CASSLVVEEETQYF